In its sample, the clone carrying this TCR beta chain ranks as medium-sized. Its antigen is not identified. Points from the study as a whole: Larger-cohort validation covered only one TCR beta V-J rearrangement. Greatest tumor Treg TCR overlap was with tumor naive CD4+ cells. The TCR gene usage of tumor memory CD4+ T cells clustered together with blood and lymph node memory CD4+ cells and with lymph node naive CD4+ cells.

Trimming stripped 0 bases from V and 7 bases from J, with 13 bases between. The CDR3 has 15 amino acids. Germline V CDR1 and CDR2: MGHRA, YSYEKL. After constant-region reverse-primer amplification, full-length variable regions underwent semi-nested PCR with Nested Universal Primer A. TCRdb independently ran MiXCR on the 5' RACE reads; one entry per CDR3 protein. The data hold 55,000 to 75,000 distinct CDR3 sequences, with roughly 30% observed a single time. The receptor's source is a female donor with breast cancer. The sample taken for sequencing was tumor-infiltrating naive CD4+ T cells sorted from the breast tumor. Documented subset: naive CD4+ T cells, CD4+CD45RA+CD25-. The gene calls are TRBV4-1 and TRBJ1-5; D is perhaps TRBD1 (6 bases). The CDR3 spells CASSQEVTGKQPQHF. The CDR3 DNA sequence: TGCGCCAGCAGCCAAGAGGTCACAGGGAAACAGCCCCAGCATTTT.